The clone carrying this TCR beta chain was detected a few times. The data are from a study of T-cell memory formation after mild COVID-19. Each CDR3 protein is one row after TCRdb ran MiXCR on the 5' RACE reads. This repertoire shows 450,000 to 650,000 distinct CDR3 sequences, roughly a fifth found once; its top ten account for under 8.5%. Input material: PBMCs or a T cell subset sorted from them (not recorded which). The receptor comes from an adult woman who had mild COVID-19 (a few samples of this study predate the infection). Cell type and time point are not known.

CDR3: CASSAGVGGGYTF. The DNA of the CDR3 is TGTGCCAGCAGTGCCGGGGTAGGAGGAGGCTACACCTTC. This chain links TRBV12-3 or TRBV12-4 with TRBJ1-2; D is ambiguous. This CDR3 spans 13 amino acids. V dropped 5 bases and J dropped 8 bases, with 15 bases sitting between them.